This TCR beta chain is drawn from a study of cytomegalovirus exposure and HLA in healthy donors. Study-level results: In a later analysis, the majority of CMV-associated beta chains seemingly showed HLA restriction. In vitro work confirmed that a few CMV-associated chains recognize CMV antigens.

Regarding this clone: The antigen remains unidentified.

Germline V gene data show CDR1 as GTSNPN and CDR2 as SVGIG (reference sequence). The CDR3 covers 14 residues. The V and J ends lost 3 bases and 2 bases respectively, with 11 bases between them. Vbeta (60) and Jbeta (13) primers were used in the PCR. The protocol was immunoSEQ multiplex PCR, while the TCRdb copy is restricted to in-frame clones and leaves out a portion. The sample carries approximately 150,000 clones, 82% recorded once. The clonotype originates from a male donor in good health and CMV-seronegative. The sequencing input was PBMCs. The V call is TRBV30, the J call TRBJ1-3; maybe TRBD1 (5 bases). CDR3 DNA: TGTGCCTGGAGGACAGAAGGGCCTGGAAACACCATATATTTT. Translating gives CAWRTEGPGNTIYF. Full variable domain (remainder filled in from reference TRBV30 and TRBJ1-3): SQTIHQWPATLVQPVGSPLSLECTVEGTSNPNLYWYRQAAGRGLQLLFYSVGIGQISSEVPQNLSASRPQDRQFILSSKKLLLSDSGFYLCAWRTEGPGNTIYFGEGSWLTVV.